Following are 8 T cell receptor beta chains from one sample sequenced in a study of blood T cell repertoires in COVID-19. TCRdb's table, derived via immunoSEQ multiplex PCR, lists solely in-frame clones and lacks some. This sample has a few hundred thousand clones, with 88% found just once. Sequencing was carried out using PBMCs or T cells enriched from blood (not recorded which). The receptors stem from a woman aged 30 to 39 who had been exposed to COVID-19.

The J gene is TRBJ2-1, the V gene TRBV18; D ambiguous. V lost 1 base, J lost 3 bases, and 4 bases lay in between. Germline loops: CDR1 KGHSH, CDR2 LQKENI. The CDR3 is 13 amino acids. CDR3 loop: CASSPRHYNEQFF. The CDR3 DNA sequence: TGTGCCAGCTCACCACGGCACTACAATGAGCAGTTCTTC.

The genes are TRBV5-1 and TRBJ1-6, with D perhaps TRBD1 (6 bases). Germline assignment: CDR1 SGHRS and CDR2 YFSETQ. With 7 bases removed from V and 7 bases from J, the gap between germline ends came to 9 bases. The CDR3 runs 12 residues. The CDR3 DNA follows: TGCGCCAGCGGCAGGGGCAATTCACCCCTCCACTTT. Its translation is CASGRGNSPLHF.

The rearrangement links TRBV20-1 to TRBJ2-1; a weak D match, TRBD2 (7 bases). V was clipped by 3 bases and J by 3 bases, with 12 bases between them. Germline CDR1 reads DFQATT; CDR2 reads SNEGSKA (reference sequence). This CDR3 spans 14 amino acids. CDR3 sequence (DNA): TGCAGTGCTAGTCGCGGGGGCCTCTACAATGAGCAGTTCTTC. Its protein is CSASRGGLYNEQFF.

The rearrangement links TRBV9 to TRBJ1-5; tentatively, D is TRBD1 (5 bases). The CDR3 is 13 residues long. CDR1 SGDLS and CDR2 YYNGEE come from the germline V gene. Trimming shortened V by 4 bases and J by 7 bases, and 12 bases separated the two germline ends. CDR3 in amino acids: CASSRQGGQPQHF. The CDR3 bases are TGTGCCAGCAGCAGGCAGGGTGGGCAGCCCCAGCATTTT.

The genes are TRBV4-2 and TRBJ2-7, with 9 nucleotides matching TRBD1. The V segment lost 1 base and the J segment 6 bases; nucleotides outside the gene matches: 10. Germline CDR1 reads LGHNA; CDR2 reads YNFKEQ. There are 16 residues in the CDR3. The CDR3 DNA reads TGTGCCAGCAGCCAAGTCCCCAGGACAGGGGATGTCGAGCAGTACTTC. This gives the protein CASSQVPRTGDVEQYF.

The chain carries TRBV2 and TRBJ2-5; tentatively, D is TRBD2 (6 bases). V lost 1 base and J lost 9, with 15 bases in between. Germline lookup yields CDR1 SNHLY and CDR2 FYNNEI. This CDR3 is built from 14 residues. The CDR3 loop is CASSEVLGLSAQYF. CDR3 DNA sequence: TGTGCCAGCAGTGAAGTCCTCGGACTATCGGCCCAGTACTTC.

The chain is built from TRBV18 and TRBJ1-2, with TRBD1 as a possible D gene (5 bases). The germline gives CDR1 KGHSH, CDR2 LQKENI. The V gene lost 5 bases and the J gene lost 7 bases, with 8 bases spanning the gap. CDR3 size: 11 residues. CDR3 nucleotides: TGTGCCAGCTCAGCCACAGGTGGCTACACCTTC. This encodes CASSATGGYTF.

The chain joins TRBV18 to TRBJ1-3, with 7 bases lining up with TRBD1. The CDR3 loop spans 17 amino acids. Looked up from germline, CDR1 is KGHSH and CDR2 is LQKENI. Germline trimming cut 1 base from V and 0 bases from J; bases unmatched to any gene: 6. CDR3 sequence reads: CASSPLNGQVSGNTIYF. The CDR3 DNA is TGTGCCAGCTCACCACTTAATGGACAGGTCTCTGGAAACACCATATATTTT.